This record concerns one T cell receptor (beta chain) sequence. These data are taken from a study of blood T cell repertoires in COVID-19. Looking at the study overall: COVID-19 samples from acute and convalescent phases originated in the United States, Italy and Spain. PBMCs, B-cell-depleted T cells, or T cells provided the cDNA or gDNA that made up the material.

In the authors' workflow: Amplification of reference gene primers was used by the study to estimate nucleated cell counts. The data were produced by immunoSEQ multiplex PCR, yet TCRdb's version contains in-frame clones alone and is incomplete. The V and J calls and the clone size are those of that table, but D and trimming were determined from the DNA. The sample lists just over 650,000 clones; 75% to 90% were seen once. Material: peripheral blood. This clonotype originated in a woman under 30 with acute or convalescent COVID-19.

The CDR3 here is CASSMTGRQPQHF. CDR3 sequence (DNA): TGTGCCAGCAGTATGACAGGGCGACAGCCCCAGCATTTT. The genes are TRBV28 and TRBJ1-5; 7 nucleotides line up with TRBD1. The CDR3 is 13 amino acids. Trimming cost V 5 bases and J 7 bases; bases outside gene matches: 5. The germline gives CDR1 MDHEN, CDR2 SYDVKM.